This T cell receptor (beta chain) was profiled in a study of blood T cell repertoires in COVID-19. Looking at the study overall: Samples representing acute and convalescent COVID-19 were sourced from the United States, Italy and Spain.

CDR1 and CDR2 from the germline V gene are SNHLY and FYNNEI. The CDR3 runs to 13 residues. Trimming shortened V by 4 bases and J by 5 bases, and 10 bases separated the two germline ends. The authors' processing: Scientists estimated how many nucleated cells there were by amplifying reference gene primers. The assay was immunoSEQ multiplex PCR, and TCRdb's table has in-frame clones only and misses some. D and trimming were read from the DNA, whereas the V and J calls and clone size are those reported in that table. This sample yields about 99,000 clones, of which more than 75% are seen a single time; about 12% belongs to the top ten.

This clonotype was sampled from a human donor in a cohort sampled during active COVID-19. The chain joins TRBV2 to TRBJ2-3, with D perhaps TRBD1 (6 bases). The sequenced sample consisted of peripheral blood. The CDR3 region has the DNA TGTGCCAGCAGTGGGGACACTTTAGATACGCAGTATTTT. This sequence encodes CASSGDTLDTQYF.